The 9 T cell receptor beta chains reported below all come from one sample, sequenced in a study of T cells in Graves' hyperthyroidism and ophthalmopathy. TCR beta CDR3 regions were amplified from RNA. A set of HTBI primers served as the primers for a first-round RT-PCR of the TCR CDR3. MiXCR was run by TCRdb on the multiplex PCR reads, yielding one entry per CDR3 protein. The repertoire holds 660,000 or so distinct CDR3 sequences, with over 40% as singletons. Sequencing was done on a sample of peripheral blood or thyroid tissue (not recorded which). The receptors shown here come from an adult man with Graves' disease, either hyperthyroidism or ophthalmopathy (not recorded which).

This chain joins TRBV7-6 and TRBJ2-2, with TRBD1 matching over 8 bases. The CDR3 length is 15 residues. Germline V gene data show CDR1 as SGHVS and CDR2 as FNYEAQ. The V and J ends lost 1 base and 6 bases, in that order; junction bases with no gene match: 4. The CDR3 loop is CASSLDPGGAGELFF. The CDR3 region has the DNA TGTGCCAGCAGCTTAGATCCAGGGGGCGCCGGGGAGCTGTTTTTT. Full variable domain (outside the CDR3, taken from reference TRBV7-6 and TRBJ2-2): GAGVSQSPRYKVTKRGQDVALRCDPISGHVSLYWYRQALGQGPEFLTYFNYEAQQDKSGLPNDRFSAERPEGSISTLTIQRTEQRDSAMYRCASSLDPGGAGELFFGEGSRLTVL.

The chain uses TRBV7-6 and TRBJ2-5; 8 bases match TRBD1. CDR1 is SGHVS, CDR2 FNYEAQ, per germline. The CDR3 has 16 residues. J gave up 4 bases and V 3 bases, and 10 bases lay outside the gene matches. CDR3 protein: CASSFGQGAGVETQYF. CDR3 bases: TGTGCCAGCAGCTTTGGCCAGGGGGCAGGGGTAGAGACCCAGTACTTC.

The V call is TRBV2, the J call TRBJ1-5; TRBD1 might be the D (6 bases). V lost 6 bases and J 3 bases, leaving 12 bases between the germline ends. There are 14 residues in the CDR3. The germline gives CDR1 SNHLY, CDR2 FYNNEI. This chain's CDR3 is CASRGAFVNQPQHF. The CDR3 DNA is TGTGCCAGCAGGGGGGCCTTTGTCAATCAGCCCCAGCATTTT. The complete variable domain, with remaining parts taken from reference TRBV2 and TRBJ1-5, reads EPEVTQTPSHQVTQMGQEVILRCVPISNHLYFYWYRQILGQKVEFLVSFYNNEISEKSEIFDDQFSVERPDGSNFTLKIRSTKLEDSAMYFCASRGAFVNQPQHFGDGTRLSIL.

As to this clonotype: The germline gene is not matched at one end of the junction; a read error may be the cause. The chain uses TRBV7-3 and TRBJ1-4; the D gene is possibly TRBD1 (5 bases). Looked up from germline, CDR1 is SGHTA and CDR2 is FQGTGA. The CDR3 has 14 amino acids. The CDR3 here is CASSLGGPNENLFF. The CDR3 coding sequence is TGTGCCAGCAGCTTAGGGGGACCTAATGAAAATCTGTTTTTT.

This clonotype came up a few times. This chain links TRBV5-1 with TRBJ2-2; D gene unclear. The CDR3 covers 15 residues. The V gene's germline CDR1 is SGHRS and CDR2 YFSETQ. V was cut by 2 bases and J by 1 base, with 9 bases left in between. CDR3 coding DNA: TGCGCCAGCAGCTTTAGGGCAGAGAACACCGGGGAGCTGTTTTTT. This translates into CASSFRAENTGELFF.

This clonotype turned up a few times. The V and J genes are TRBV12-3 or TRBV12-4 and TRBJ2-7; D is undetermined. V was trimmed by 10 bases and J by 6 bases, leaving 13 bases between them. This CDR3 is built from 11 residues. The CDR3 protein is CATMVGREQYF. CDR3 nucleotides: TGTGCCACCATGGTGGGTCGCGAGCAGTACTTC.

This clonotype appeared once. The chain employs TRBV2 and TRBJ1-2, with D unresolved. The germline V gene encodes CDR1 SNHLY and CDR2 FYNNEI. The V end was cut by 6 bases, the J end by 12 bases, with 14 bases between. CDR3 length equals 11 residues. Here the CDR3 reads CASSQPAGNTF. CDR3 sequence (DNA): TGTGCCAGCAGCCAGCCGGCTGGAAACACCTTC.

This clonotype was seen a handful of times. This chain uses TRBV10-3 with TRBJ2-2; 7 positions match TRBD1. The CDR3 is 16 residues long. V lost 6 bases and J lost 2; bases outside the gene matches: 9. CDR1 and CDR2 from the germline V gene are ENHRY and SYGVKD. The CDR3 region is CAISDSGQDNTGELFF. The DNA of the CDR3 is TGTGCCATCAGCGATTCCGGACAGGACAACACCGGGGAGCTGTTTTTT.

The V call is TRBV20-1, the J call TRBJ1-3; TRBD1 agrees at 10 bases. The J segment lost 4 bases and the V segment lost 3 bases, leaving 6 bases of the junction unmatched. This CDR3 region has 15 residues. Germline assignment: CDR1 DFQATT and CDR2 SNEGSKA (reference sequence). CDR3 in DNA: TGCAGTGCTAGTTCCGGGACAGGGGTAGGAAACACCATATATTTT. It is translated as CSASSGTGVGNTIYF.